Shown below are 23 T cell receptor beta chains from a single sample sequenced in a study of blood T cells in healthy people across ages. A second about 7 to 11 cycle PCR used barcoded and J-beta primers. TCRdb reanalysed the 5' RACE reads using MiXCR and keeps one entry per CDR3 protein. The profile shows almost 1 million distinct CDR3 sequences, roughly 47% of them singletons. Material for sequencing was blood. All receptors derive from a woman in her sixties in good health.

This clonotype showed up just a few times. The rearrangement links TRBV4-2 to TRBJ2-1; TRBD2 aligns across 10 bases. V lost 2 bases to trimming and J lost 9 bases; unmatched junction nucleotides: 34. This CDR3 has 24 residues. Germline loops: CDR1 LGHNA, CDR2 YNFKEQ. CDR3 nucleotide sequence: TGTGCCAGCAGCCAATCGGGAGGGACCACTCAAGCGGGAGGGCCCAAGGCCAACAGGGGTGAGCAGTTCTTC. Translating gives CASSQSGGTTQAGGPKANRGEQFF.

Note on this clonotype: It may be a read error: a sequence one base away is much more abundant. The CDR3 protein is CASRISSGSNEQYF. The CDR3 coding sequence is TGTGCCAGCAGGATATCGAGCGGGAGTAACGAGCAGTACTTC. The V and J genes are TRBV28 and TRBJ2-7, with 8 bases lining up with TRBD2. This CDR3 region has 14 residues. Looked up from germline, CDR1 is MDHEN and CDR2 is SYDVKM. The ends lost 6 bases at V and 5 bases at J; junction bases unmatched: 9.

In its sample, this clonotype was seen a few times. The genes are TRBV7-8 and TRBJ2-7, with TRBD1 matching over 8 bases. The CDR3 runs 12 residues. Germline assignment: CDR1 SGHVS and CDR2 FQNEAQ. V lost 3 bases and J lost 12; bases outside the gene matches: 7. CDR3 region: CASSFPGQALYF. DNA for the CDR3: TGTGCCAGCAGCTTCCCGGGACAGGCCCTGTACTTC.

Details on this clonotype: At one boundary the junction diverges from the germline segment, which might be a read error. The chain couples TRBV4-1 to TRBJ2-7; maybe TRBD1 (5 bases). The CDR3 contains 14 residues. Looked up from germline, CDR1 is MGHRA and CDR2 is YSYEKL. CDR3 sequence: CACSQDGAGYEQYF. The DNA for the CDR3 is TGCGCCTGCAGCCAAGATGGGGCTGGCTACGAGCAGTACTTC.

A single count supports this clonotype. J is TRBJ2-5 and V is TRBV5-1; D is unresolved. The CDR3 length is 14 residues. The ends were cut back, 2 bases at V and 0 bases at J, with 8 bases in the middle. Germline CDR1 and CDR2: SGHRS and YFSETQ. The CDR3 spells CASSLGPNQETQYF. The CDR3 DNA sequence: TGCGCCAGCAGCTTAGGTCCCAACCAAGAGACCCAGTACTTC.

For this clonotype: Compared with germline, one end of the junction differs, possibly owing to a read error. The V and J genes are TRBV5-1 and TRBJ2-1; D is possibly TRBD1 (5 bases). The CDR3 spans 18 residues. Germline V gene sequence: CDR1 SGHRS, CDR2 YFSETQ. CDR3 sequence: CVSSPWIDRYTPTMKQFF. The DNA for the CDR3 is TGCGTCAGCAGTCCTTGGATCGACAGATACACTCCTACAATGAAGCAGTTCTTC.

The chain recombines TRBV7-2 with TRBJ2-1, with 7 bases identical to TRBD2. The CDR3 is 18 amino acids. Losses at the gene ends were 4 bases for V and 4 bases for J; bases not matched to a gene: 16. CDR1 and CDR2 (germline): SGHTA, FQGNSA. CDR3 sequence reads: CASSSDRLAYMEYNEQFF. As DNA, the CDR3 is TGTGCCAGCAGCTCCGACCGACTAGCCTACATGGAATACAATGAGCAGTTCTTC.

The chain recombines TRBV29-1 with TRBJ2-1; D remains ambiguous. The CDR3 loop spans 14 amino acids. CDR1 and CDR2 from the germline V gene are SQVTM and ANQGSEA. The V end lost 2 bases, the J end lost 2 bases, and 10 bases lay between the germline ends. The CDR3 sequence is CSVEWAPTYNEQFF. In nucleotides, the CDR3 is TGCAGCGTTGAATGGGCCCCCACCTACAATGAGCAGTTCTTC.

V gene TRBV20-1 combines with J gene TRBJ2-3, with no clear D. CDR1 DFQATT and CDR2 SNEGSKA come from the germline V gene (reference sequence). The CDR3 is 12 amino acids. V was pared by 6 bases and J by 7 bases, with 14 bases between. CDR3 residues: CSATPGGYTQYF. The CDR3 DNA reads TGCAGTGCCACCCCCGGTGGATATACGCAGTATTTT.

The chain joins TRBV7-7 to TRBJ2-3, with a weak D call TRBD1 (6 bases). This CDR3 contains 15 residues. CDR1 is SSHAT, CDR2 FNYEAQ, per germline (reference sequence). V lost 1 base and J lost 6, with 14 bases in between. In nucleotides, the CDR3 is TGTGCCAGCAGCTTAGAGGGGGACGGATGGGATACGCAGTATTTT. Amino acids: CASSLEGDGWDTQYF. The full variable domain, in which reference TRBV7-7 and TRBJ2-3 provide the parts outside the CDR3, is GAGVSQSPRYKVTKRGQDVTLRCDPISSHATLYWYQQALGQGPEFLTYFNYEAQPDKSGLPSDRFSAERPEGSISTLTIQRTEQRDSAMYRCASSLEGDGWDTQYFGPGTRLTVL.

V and J are TRBV5-1 and TRBJ2-3; TRBD2 agrees at 11 bases. The J segment lost 0 bases and the V segment lost 4 bases, leaving 16 bases of the junction unmatched. This CDR3 spans 20 amino acids. Germline CDR1 and CDR2: SGHRS and YFSETQ. The CDR3 coding sequence is TGCGCCAGCAGCCTGGCCCTAGCGGGAGGCCTCCTACCTAGCACAGATACGCAGTATTTT. This encodes CASSLALAGGLLPSTDTQYF.

The chain couples TRBV5-1 to TRBJ2-7, with D maybe TRBD2 (6 bases). Trimming cost V 2 bases and J 7 bases, with 13 bases left between them. The CDR3 consists of 13 residues. Germline V lookup: CDR1 SGHRS, CDR2 YFSETQ. CDR3 in DNA: TGCGCCAGCAGCTTTGACGGCGCGGGGGAGCAGTACTTC. This encodes CASSFDGAGEQYF.

This clonotype was detected once. The chain is built from TRBV6-2 or TRBV6-3 and TRBJ2-5; 7 bases align to TRBD2. Germline trimming cut 4 bases from V and 11 bases from J; bases unmatched to any gene: 25. Looked up from germline, CDR1 is MNHEY and CDR2 is SVGEGT. The CDR3 length is 18 residues. The CDR3 reads CASSSTPMKGGPSNEQYF. The CDR3 nucleotides are TGTGCCAGCAGTTCTACGCCTATGAAGGGAGGGCCCTCCAATGAGCAGTACTTC.

The gene calls are TRBV28 and TRBJ2-1; no definite D call. The CDR3 sequence is 13 residues long. V gave up 5 bases and J gave up 10 bases, with 15 bases separating them. CDR1 MDHEN and CDR2 SYDVKM come from the germline V gene. CDR3 region: CASSPPVSGEQFF. For the CDR3, the DNA is TGTGCCAGCAGTCCTCCCGTTTCCGGAGAGCAGTTCTTC.

The chain links TRBV20-1 to TRBJ2-7; 11 bases are a match to TRBD2. V was clipped by 6 bases and J by 7 bases; unmatched bases: 14. CDR3 size: 15 residues. The germline V gene encodes CDR1 DFQATT and CDR2 SNEGSKA (reference sequence). The chain's CDR3 is CSATTSGRPGWEQYF. In DNA form, the CDR3 reads TGCAGTGCAACAACTAGCGGGAGACCGGGATGGGAGCAGTACTTC.

The sample holds a few counts of this clonotype. The chain recombines TRBV4-1 with TRBJ2-1, with 16 bases aligning to TRBD2. The junction had 8 bases not matched to a gene; V was cut back by 0 bases and J by 12 bases. Germline values: CDR1 MGHRA, CDR2 YSYEKL. The CDR3 is 17 residues long. CDR3 sequence reads: CASSQDGGTSGRVRQFF. CDR3 coding DNA: TGCGCCAGCAGCCAAGATGGCGGGACTAGCGGGAGGGTTAGGCAGTTCTTC.

The genes are TRBV12-3 or TRBV12-4 and TRBJ1-5; D not resolved. V was shortened by 2 bases and J by 3 bases, with 5 bases between the two germline ends. This CDR3 spans 13 amino acids. The DNA of the CDR3 is TGTGCCAGCAGTTTAAGGTACAATCAGCCCCAGCATTTT. It codes for CASSLRYNQPQHF.

For this clonotype: A much larger clone differs by one base, so this may be a read error. The rearrangement links TRBV6-2 or TRBV6-3 to TRBJ2-3; 8 positions agree with TRBD2. The length of the CDR3 is 14 residues. V trimming: 4 bases; J trimming: 4 bases; junction bases outside the gene matches: 4. Germline CDR1 reads MNHEY; CDR2 reads SVGEGT. The CDR3, as DNA: TGTGCCAGCAGTTGCGGGCGGGAGGCAGATACGCAGTATTTT. It codes for CASSCGREADTQYF.

This sequence joins TRBV11-2 and TRBJ2-5, with TRBD1 matching over 7 bases. Germline loops: CDR1 SGHAT, CDR2 FQNNGV. Losses at the gene ends were 5 bases for V and 11 bases for J; bases not matched to a gene: 17. The CDR3 length is 15 residues. The CDR3 here is CASSGLRGRENEQYF. In DNA, the CDR3 is TGTGCCAGCAGCGGATTGAGGGGGCGAGAGAATGAGCAGTACTTC.

The CDR3 is CASSFSAQEAGSTDTQYF. The CDR3 region has the DNA TGTGCCAGCAGCTTTTCCGCGCAGGAGGCGGGATCGACAGATACGCAGTATTTT. The rearrangement uses TRBV13 and TRBJ2-3; possibly TRBD2 for D (6 bases). Germline CDR1 PRHDT, CDR2 FYEKMQ (reference sequence). Trimming stripped 3 bases from V and 3 bases from J, with 22 bases between. The length of the CDR3 is 18 residues.

V gene TRBV5-1 combines with J gene TRBJ2-7; D perhaps matches TRBD2 (6 bases). The CDR3 is 18 amino acids. The germline CDR1 and CDR2 sequences are SGHRS and YFSETQ. V shed 0 bases and J shed 3 bases, with 22 bases lying between them. The CDR3 DNA reads as TGCGCCAGCAGCTTGGCCGGGACTTCCCAGAGCCCAGACTACGAGCAGTACTTC. Protein sequence: CASSLAGTSQSPDYEQYF.

The V call is TRBV9, the J call TRBJ2-7, with 8 bases identical to TRBD2. Looked up from germline, CDR1 is SGDLS and CDR2 is YYNGEE. Losses at the gene ends were 0 bases for V and 2 bases for J; bases not matched to a gene: 1. This CDR3 comprises 14 residues. The CDR3: CASSVGGLAYEQYF. In DNA form, the CDR3 reads TGTGCCAGCAGCGTAGGGGGACTAGCCTACGAGCAGTACTTC. Based on the CDR3 plus reference TRBV9 and TRBJ2-7, the full variable domain is DSGVTQTPKHLITATGQRVTLRCSPRSGDLSVYWYQQSLDQGLQFLIQYYNGEERAKGNILERFSAQQFPDLHSELNLSSLELGDSALYFCASSVGGLAYEQYFGPGTRLTVT.

The rearrangement uses TRBV3-1 and TRBJ2-5, with 9 positions matching TRBD1. The J call could be wrong; TRBJ2-1 is a better fit for the DNA end. Germline V gives CDR1 LGHDT, CDR2 YNNKEL (reference sequence). This CDR3 has 14 amino acids. CDR3 DNA: TGTGCCAGCAGCCAGACAGGGGGAGGAGAGACCCAGTTCTTC. It codes for CASSQTGGGETQFF.